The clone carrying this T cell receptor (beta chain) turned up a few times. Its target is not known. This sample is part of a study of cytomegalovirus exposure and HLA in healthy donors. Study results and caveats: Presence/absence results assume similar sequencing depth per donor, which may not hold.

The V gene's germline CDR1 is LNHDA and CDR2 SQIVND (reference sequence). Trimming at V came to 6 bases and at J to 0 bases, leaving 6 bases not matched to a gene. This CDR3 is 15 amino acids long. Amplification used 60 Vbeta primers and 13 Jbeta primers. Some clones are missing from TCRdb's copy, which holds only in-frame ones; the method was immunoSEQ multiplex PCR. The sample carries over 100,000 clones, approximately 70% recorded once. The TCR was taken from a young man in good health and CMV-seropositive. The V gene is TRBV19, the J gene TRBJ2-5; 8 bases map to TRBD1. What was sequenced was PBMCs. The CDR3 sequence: CASSRTGLYQETQYF. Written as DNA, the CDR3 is TGTGCCAGTAGCCGGACAGGGTTGTACCAAGAGACCCAGTACTTC.